Given below is one T cell receptor beta chain in context. Its antigen has not been determined. Per-base qualities were not stored, and no clone one base away is much larger. The cysteine opens and the phenylalanine closes a CDR3 of 19 amino acids. Only the CDR3 DNA is retained, 57 bases long and in frame from the first base. From a lookup of the germline V gene, CDR1 and CDR2 are MGHRA and YSYEKL. V is trimmed back by 3 bases and J by 2 bases, and the junction contains 12 bases that no gene match accounts for. The sample comes from a study of cytomegalovirus exposure and HLA in healthy donors (dated by TCRdb to 2016 to 2017). Regarding the study in general: According to an earlier analysis of several hundred of the donors, some 170 million T cells yielded 117 million unique TCR beta sequences and less than 300 Gb of sequence data. An early release covering about 600 HLA-typed donors comprised about 300 gigabases of sequencing data and approximately 80 million unique TCR sequences. The genetic ancestry cluster associated with self-reported Caucasian donors included 81% of the roughly 360 genotyped donors. The aim of the study was to test whether cataloging public T cell receptors could identify signatures of past pathogen exposure. The study profiled the T cell repertoires of around 700 subjects by immunosequencing and related them to cytomegalovirus serostatus. A separate validation cohort of roughly 130 different subjects was used in addition to the approximately 700-subject first cohort. The study combined high-throughput TCR immunosequencing, statistical association of individual TCRs with disease status, and machine learning to predict cytomegalovirus infection status. In a later analysis, previously published TCR beta repertoires from roughly 710 donors were re-analyzed and high-resolution HLA genotyping was added so that TCR occurrence patterns could be studied. The later analysis used no new phenotypic data to find candidate immune exposures, relying instead on TCR beta sequences and their occurrence across donors. In an earlier analysis of a few hundred of the donors, high-throughput TCR beta sequencing was used to judge whether each TCR beta V gene segment behaved as functional or pseudogenic. Donor age, sex, ethnicity and CMV serostatus were collected together with the repertoire data. In a later genetic analysis, genome-wide SNP genotypes for about three fifths of the roughly 670 donors were used, and that subset was treated as a discovery cohort. All discovery cohort repertoires had been generated on a single sequencing platform. Class I and class II HLA loci were covered by the typing at four-digit resolution. Typing coverage varied by locus: roughly 629-640 donors for A, B, C, DRB1 and DQB1; 522 for DQA1; more than 600 for DPA1; some 470 for DPB1. A few DR-DQ haplotypes were handled as single units for association and clustering because linkage in the cohort was strong. Among some 410 genotyped donors of the cohort, an average of around 250,000 unique TCR beta nucleotide sequences was sequenced per donor, of which about 18% were non-productive. Summary of the overall study and its limitations: The study gave a list of about 150 TCR beta chains associated with cytomegalovirus. An earlier analysis of approximately 600 of the donors showed that most TCR beta V segments appeared in productive rearrangements either about 87% or about 30% of the time, which broadly matched IMGT annotations. The 87-base-pair reads could not distinguish some IMGT-functional V segments, including TRBV6-2 and TRBV6-3, so those segments were excluded. V-gene and J-gene trimming of TCR beta chains was associated with a missense DCLRE1C variant in a later genetic analysis, and the association was replicated in an independent cohort. Because counts were too low, approximately 18 rarely observed V segments, including chromosome 9 orphons, were excluded from the earlier analysis of 587 of the donors. In a later genetic analysis, fewer N-insertions in productive TCRs were reported among donors in an Asian-associated ancestry cluster than the approximately 670-donor mean. It was suggested by the authors that the approach could potentially be generalized to other disease states and immunological phenotypes. The presence/absence analyses assumed that sequencing depth was roughly uniform across donors, and that assumption may not be true. Because some donors lacked HLA typing at each locus, the association tests relied only on the typed subset. In vitro tests confirmed that a few of the cytomegalovirus-associated TCR beta chains recognize cytomegalovirus antigens. The classifier was reported to diagnose cytomegalovirus status with high specificity and sensitivity in both the original cohort and the validation cohort. Linkage disequilibrium might explain the correlated functional status among segregating V segments, but an unknown experimental factor could not be ruled out. While some public TCRs were present in many individuals, most TCR sequences turned up only very rarely across donors. In a later analysis, most CMV-associated TCR beta chains were found to appear HLA-restricted, with HLA associations seemingly driven largely by CMV exposure. CMV serostatus was the only immune exposure information available for the cohort. A further reported finding was that TCR beta sequences accurately predicted the HLA-A and HLA-B alleles for most subjects in the first cohort. This cohort had only TCR beta chains sequenced, and the lack of alpha or paired-chain data limited which features could be detected. In a later analysis, HLA-associated TCR beta chains were found to be more clonally expanded and to have lower generation probabilities than equally common non-associated chains. When HLA alleles, especially DR and DQ, strongly co-occurred, TCR associations were difficult to assign to individual alleles. The sequencing pipeline was judged likely to have produced a cluster of highly shared sequence variants as a technical artifact. According to a later analysis, TCR association rates differed among HLA loci, with DRB1 alleles showing the most associated TCRs and HLA-C alleles showing the fewest. A later analysis reported that several top co-occurrence clusters appeared linked to parvovirus B19, influenza, CMV and Epstein-Barr virus. In a later analysis, over 15,000 TCR beta sequences were associated with specific HLA alleles at a false discovery rate of 0.05.

In total, roughly 670 healthy bone marrow donors made up the cohort. At the time of sampling, all cohort members were nominally healthy, though unrecorded immune exposures were likely present. The donor tested CMV seropositive and was one of the 289 seropositive cohort members. A peripheral blood sample was collected from each donor, and TCR beta sequencing was performed on peripheral blood mononuclear cells. Genomic DNA was extracted from the blood cell samples with the Qiagen DNeasy Blood Extraction Kit. The library was generated by the immunoSEQ multiplex PCR assay. A mixture of 60 forward primers for TCR Vbeta segments and 13 reverse primers for TCR Jbeta segments was used in the multiplex PCR. A multiplex PCR assay on genomic DNA amplified the CDR3 region of rearranged TCR beta genes. Amplified TCR beta libraries were sequenced as 87-base-pair reads on the Illumina HiSeq System. Regarding the original processing steps: A later analysis tallied some 79 million unique TCR beta chains across the roughly 610 repertoires, and around 12 million of those chains were shared by two or more donors. Raw reads were error-corrected and collapsed into unique sequences with a nearest-neighbor algorithm that merged closely related sequences to remove PCR and sequencing errors. V, D and J gene segments were assigned by aligning CDR3 sequences to IMGT reference sequences. For a sequence to be retained, a match of at least six nucleotides to both a V gene segment and a J gene segment was required. Rearrangements were classified as productive when the CDR3 lacked stop codons and remained in frame with V and J, and all other rearrangements were classified as non-productive. Following IMGT convention, CDR3 was defined as the stretch from the second conserved V-encoded cysteine to the conserved J-encoded phenylalanine. In an earlier analysis of around 540 of the donors, sequences lacking an unambiguous match to a single V gene segment were excluded. In an earlier analysis of roughly 500 of the donors, V segments were called functional above 56.7% productive rearrangements and were called segregating when the between-donor standard deviation exceeded 5%. A statistical classification framework was developed to diagnose cytomegalovirus status using the catalog of TCR beta chain sequences. In a later analysis, TCR nucleotide sequences were compared against IMGT/GENE-DB human TR gene sequences so that V and J genes could be assigned. In a later analysis, CDR3 sequences and most-parsimonious VDJ recombination scenarios were assigned using the TCRdist pipeline. In a later analysis, every TCR beta chain was defined by the combination of its CDR3 amino acid sequence and its V-gene family, and reads without a unique V-gene family were dropped. In a later analysis, some 600 highly shared, low-generation-probability nucleotide sequences were removed to address suspected cross-contamination and a sequencing artifact. For each public chain, a later analysis derived a clonal expansion index from normalized ranks of inferred template counts within each repertoire. Generation probabilities in a later analysis came from a VDJ recombination model fitted to out-of-frame rearrangements, and those results were checked against IGoR. In a later analysis, hypergeometric tests were used to score TCR-TCR, TCR-HLA and TCR-CMV co-occurrence, with a repertoire-size bias correction applied to TCR pairs. False discovery rates were estimated in a later analysis by permuting HLA or CMV assignments 20 times. In a later analysis, co-occurring TCRs were grouped using DBSCAN, with TCRdist sequence similarity added in when clustering inside HLA-allele-positive subsets. Co-occurrence clustering excluded repertoires with fewer than 30,000 or more than 120,000 public chains, plus five with anomalous nucleotide sharing. In its TCRdb copy, this immuneACCESS table keeps in-frame sequences only and misses some clones. Where compared with another copy, unresolved V genes explain less than half of these, and the others have no known cause. The V and J calls and the clone size are those of that table, but D and trimming were determined from the DNA. The sample table holds 100,000 to 120,000 clones, of which more than 60% were seen once. The top ten clones comprise over 7.5% of the sample.

The sequencing input was PBMCs. The chain uses TRBV4-1 and TRBJ2-5, with TRBD2 identical over 13 junction bases. The sequence was collected from a woman aged 40 to 55 in good health and CMV-seropositive. This receptor has the CDR3 CASSHGVTSGRARQETQYF. The DNA reads TGCGCCAGCAGCCACGGTGTAACTAGCGGGAGGGCCAGGCAAGAGACCCAGTACTTC.